This T cell receptor (beta chain) was documented in a study of blood T cell repertoires in COVID-19. Overall study: T cells, B-cell-depleted T cells, or PBMCs provided the cDNA or gDNA that served as material.

TCRdb keeps only in-frame clones here, not all; method: immunoSEQ multiplex PCR. The repertoire holds around 120,000 clones, with 75% to 90% as singletons. CDR3 size: 14 residues. With 6 bases removed from V and 1 base from J, the gap between germline ends came to 12 bases. Germline V CDR1 and CDR2: MNHEY, SVGAGI. The gene calls are TRBV6-5 and TRBJ2-5, with a tentative D call TRBD2 (5 bases). Sequences were obtained from peripheral blood. This TCR was sampled from a woman aged 80 or older with acute or convalescent COVID-19. DNA for the CDR3: TGTGCCAGCAGACTAGGGTTGTTCCAAGAGACCCAGTACTTC. This encodes CASRLGLFQETQYF.